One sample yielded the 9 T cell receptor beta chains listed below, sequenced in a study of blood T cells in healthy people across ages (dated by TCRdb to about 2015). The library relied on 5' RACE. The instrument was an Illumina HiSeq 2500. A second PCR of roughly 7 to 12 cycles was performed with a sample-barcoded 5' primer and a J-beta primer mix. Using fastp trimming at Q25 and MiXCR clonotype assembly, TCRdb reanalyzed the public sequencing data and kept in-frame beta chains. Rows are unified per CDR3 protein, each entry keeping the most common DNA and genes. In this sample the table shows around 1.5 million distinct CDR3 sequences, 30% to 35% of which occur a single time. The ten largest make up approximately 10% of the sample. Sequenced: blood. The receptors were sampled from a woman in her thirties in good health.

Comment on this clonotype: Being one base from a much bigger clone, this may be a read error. DNA of the CDR3: TGCAGCGTTGAAAGGCTAGCGGGAGAGGCCCAGTACTTC. Translated, it gives CSVERLAGEAQYF. This chain joins TRBV29-1 and TRBJ2-5; 10 positions match TRBD2. Germline V lookup: CDR1 SQVTM, CDR2 ANQGSEA. This CDR3 region has 13 residues.

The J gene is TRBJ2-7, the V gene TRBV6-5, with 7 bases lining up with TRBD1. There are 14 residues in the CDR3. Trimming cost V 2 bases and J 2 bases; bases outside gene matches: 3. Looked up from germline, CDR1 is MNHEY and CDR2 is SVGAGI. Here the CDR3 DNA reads TGTGCCAGCAGTTACACAGGGGCGGCCTACGAGCAGTACTTC. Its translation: CASSYTGAAYEQYF.

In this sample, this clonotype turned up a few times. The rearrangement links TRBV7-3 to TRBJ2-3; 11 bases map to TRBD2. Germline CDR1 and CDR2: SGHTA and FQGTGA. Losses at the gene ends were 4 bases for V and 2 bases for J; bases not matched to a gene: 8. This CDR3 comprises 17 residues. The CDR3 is CASSSIASGRLTDTQYF. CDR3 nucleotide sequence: TGTGCCAGCAGCTCAATCGCTAGCGGGAGGCTCACAGATACGCAGTATTTT.

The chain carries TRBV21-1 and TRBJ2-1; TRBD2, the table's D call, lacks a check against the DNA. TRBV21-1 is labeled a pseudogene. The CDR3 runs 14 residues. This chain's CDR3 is CASSNSGRRNEQFF. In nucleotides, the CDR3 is TGTGCCAGCAGCAATAGCGGGAGGCGCAATGAGCAGTTCTTC.

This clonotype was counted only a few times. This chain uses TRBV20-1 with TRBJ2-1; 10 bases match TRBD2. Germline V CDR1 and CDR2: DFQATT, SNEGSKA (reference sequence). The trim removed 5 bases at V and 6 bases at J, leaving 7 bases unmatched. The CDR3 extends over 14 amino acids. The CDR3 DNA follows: TGCAGTGCTCCTGATAGCGGGAGGAGCAATGAGCAGTTCTTC. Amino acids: CSAPDSGRSNEQFF.

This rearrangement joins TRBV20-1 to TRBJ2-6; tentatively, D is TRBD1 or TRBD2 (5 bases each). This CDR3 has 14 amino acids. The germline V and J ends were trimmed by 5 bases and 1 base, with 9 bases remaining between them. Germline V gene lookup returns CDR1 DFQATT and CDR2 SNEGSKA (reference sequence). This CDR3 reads CSAPGASGANVLTF. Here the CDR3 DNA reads TGCAGTGCTCCCGGGGCGTCTGGGGCCAACGTCCTGACTTTC.

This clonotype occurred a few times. The CDR3: CASSLVAGEYNEQFF. CDR3 in DNA: TGTGCCAGCAGCTTGGTAGCGGGAGAGTACAATGAGCAGTTCTTC. This chain connects TRBV5-4 to TRBJ2-1, with TRBD2 matching over 9 bases. The trim removed 0 bases at V and 4 bases at J, leaving 2 bases unmatched. The CDR3 is 15 residues long. The V gene's germline CDR1 is SGHNT and CDR2 YYREEE (reference sequence).

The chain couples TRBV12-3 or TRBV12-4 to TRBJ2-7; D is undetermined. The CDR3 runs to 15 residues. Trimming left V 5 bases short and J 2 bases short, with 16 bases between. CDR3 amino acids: CASSATGLKAYEQYF. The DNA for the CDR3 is TGTGCCAGCAGTGCAACGGGTCTCAAGGCCTACGAGCAGTACTTC.

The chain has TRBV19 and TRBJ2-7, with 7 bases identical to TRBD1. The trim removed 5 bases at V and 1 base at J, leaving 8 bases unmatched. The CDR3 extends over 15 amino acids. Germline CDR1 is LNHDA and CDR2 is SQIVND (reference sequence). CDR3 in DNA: TGTGCCAGTAGTGTAACAGGGGCCAATTCCTACGAGCAGTACTTC. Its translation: CASSVTGANSYEQYF.